These 6 T cell receptor beta chains share one sample of origin, sequenced in a study of Graves' ophthalmopathy and Graves' hyperthyroidism. The authors amplified TCR beta CDR3 regions from RNA transcripts. First-round RT-PCR with HTBI primers preceded a second-round multiplex PCR. One entry per CDR3 protein results from TCRdb running MiXCR on the multiplex PCR reads. The data contain about 410,000 distinct CDR3 sequences, approximately 20% of them singletons. Input material: peripheral blood. These receptors were collected from a woman under 30 with Graves' ophthalmopathy.

This rearrangement joins TRBV15 to TRBJ2-5, with D possibly matching TRBD2 (5 bases). The CDR3 has 15 residues. CDR1 and CDR2 from the germline V gene are LNHNV and YYDKDF (reference sequence). The V end lost 1 base, the J end lost 1 base, and 10 bases lay between the germline ends. CDR3 sequence: CATSRVTAAQETQYF. The CDR3 DNA follows: TGTGCCACCAGCAGAGTTACAGCGGCCCAAGAGACCCAGTACTTC. The full variable domain, its missing parts supplied by reference TRBV15 and TRBJ2-5, is DAMVIQNPRYQVTQFGKPVTLSCSQTLNHNVMYWYQQKSSQAPKLLFHYYDKDFNNEADTPDNFQSRRPNTSFCFLDIRSPGLGDTAMYLCATSRVTAAQETQYFGPGTRLLVL.

As concerns this clonotype: The junction and the germline gene differ at one end; a read error may be behind it. This chain links TRBV11-2 with TRBJ2-4, with 11 bases lining up with TRBD2. This CDR3 is 17 amino acids long. The V gene's germline CDR1 is SGHAT and CDR2 FQNNGV. For the CDR3, the DNA is TGTGCCAGCAGCTTCTTAGCGGGAGGGCTAGCCAGAAACATTCAGTACTTC. Amino acid sequence: CASSFLAGGLARNIQYF.

This clonotype was observed many times. The J gene is TRBJ2-7, the V gene TRBV28, with 8 bases identical to TRBD2. Germline CDR1 is MDHEN and CDR2 is SYDVKM. J lost 3 bases, V lost 3 bases, and 7 bases had no gene match. This CDR3 has 15 residues. The CDR3 nucleotides read TGTGCCAGCAGTTTTAGCGGGGCCTACTTCTACGAGCAGTACTTC. It encodes CASSFSGAYFYEQYF.

This clonotype was recorded many times. The CDR3 coding sequence is TGTGCCAGCAGCGCCGTAGCGGGGGGCACAGATACGCAGTATTTT. Translating it yields CASSAVAGGTDTQYF. The V and J genes are TRBV9 and TRBJ2-3; 9 positions match TRBD2. V lost 3 bases, J lost 1 base, and 3 bases stayed unmatched. Germline lookup yields CDR1 SGDLS and CDR2 YYNGEE. The CDR3 covers 15 residues.

The chain has TRBV20-1 and TRBJ2-7; TRBD1 matches 10 bases. The length of the CDR3 is 16 residues. V lost 0 bases, J lost 7 bases, and 12 bases stayed unmatched. Germline V CDR1 and CDR2: DFQATT, SNEGSKA (reference sequence). The chain's CDR3 is CSARDWGDRGVGEQYF. The CDR3 DNA follows: TGCAGTGCTAGAGATTGGGGGGACAGGGGTGTTGGGGAGCAGTACTTC.

CDR3 region: CASSYGLGRYGYTF. In nucleotides, the CDR3 is TGTGCCAGCAGTTACGGCTTGGGCCGGTATGGCTACACCTTC. The chain combines TRBV6-5 with TRBJ1-2, with unresolved D. Germline-derived CDR1 and CDR2 are MNHEY and SVGAGI. The CDR3 is 14 residues long. Trimming stripped 2 bases from V and 5 bases from J, with 12 bases between.